A selection of T cell receptor beta chains follows, all from one sample in a study of T cell changes during pregnancy in multiple sclerosis. The assay was immunoSEQ multiplex PCR, and TCRdb's table has in-frame clones only and misses some. The sample shows around 70,000 clones, about 90% of them seen only once. The specimen was peripheral blood, collected in the second trimester of pregnancy. These receptors came from a female donor with multiple sclerosis, enrolled in a pregnancy study. Each CDR3 is given with its conserved first and last residue. The size entry is marked missing in some rows and otherwise reads once, few, many or a size class.

V	length	size	CDR3
TRBV30	14	NA	CAWYDPGHTYGYTF
TRBV7-3	14	NA	CASSRLGGNYEQYF
TRBV4-3	15	NA	CASSQDRGRPTGQYF
TRBV7-6	11	NA	CASVGGNEQFF
TRBV5-1	16	NA	CASSFQSGTANSPLHF
TRBV5-4	15	NA	CASSLDGRSVIEQYF
TRBV4-2	15	NA	CASSQGTAGSPEQYF
TRBV7-3	17	NA	CASSLPGRGGRDNEQFF
TRBV7-2	14	NA	CASSLGGRAYGYTF
TRBV6-5	14	NA	CASRGTGRQETQYF
TRBV4-3	14	NA	CASSQARLNTEAFF
TRBV15	15	NA	CATSRSGTGQNIQYF
TRBV29-1	14	NA	CSVERGDSTDTQYF
TRBV6-1	13	NA	CVSDQGQAYEQYF
TRBV2	14	NA	CASSRQGMNTEAFF
TRBV18	14	few	CASSPGQVSTEAFF
TRBV5-1	18	NA	CASSLRTQGVVSGNTIYF
TRBV6-1	14	NA	CASSGGTGFEKLFF
TRBV19	14	NA	CASRTVGGQTEAFF
TRBV29-1	14	NA	CSVEKTATGNTIYF
TRBV29-1	12	NA	CSVVGLSYEQYF
TRBV28	16	NA	CASSLYRAFSNTEAFF
TRBV7-2	15	NA	CASSAGPRGQETQYF
TRBV6-5	13	NA	CATRLAGVNEQFF
TRBV29-1	11	NA	CSVDTRDEQYF
TRBV5-1	14	NA	CASSLLQGKSEAFF
TRBV9	15	NA	CASSALAGGQETQYF
TRBV11-3	16	NA	CASSPGLGLSYNEQFF
TRBV5-1	14	NA	CASSLRDSLYGYTF
TRBV18	17	NA	CASSPTRTSGPHNEQFF
TRBV5-1	14	NA	CASSSGQGTGELFF
TRBV19	13	NA	CASSKGRNTEAFF
TRBV30	15	few	CAWRPGDRLNTEAFF
TRBV5-4	14	NA	CASSPGTSGREQYF
TRBV4-3	13	NA	CASSQVGESAQFF
TRBV7-2	15	NA	CTSSLVSGPGDIQYF
TRBV30	15	once	CAWSIGQGASQPQHF
TRBV15	13	NA	CATSIDGQETQYF
TRBV4-1	14	NA	CASSQGQHTYEQYF
TRBV18	17	NA	CASSPLPPGGRTDTQYF
TRBV7-3	13	NA	CASRLLAGNEQFF
TRBV7-6	14	NA	CASSHGGNTGELFF
TRBV7-3	14	NA	CASSGGTDSYEQYF
TRBV5-5	15	once	CASSLSGQGFAPLHF
TRBV19	16	NA	CASSIIPGPGKNIQYF
TRBV28	12	NA	CASKGQGGRQYF
TRBV5-1	13	NA	CASSLTNAETQYF
TRBV4-2	17	NA	CASSQDHTGGLYNEQFF
TRBV28	13	NA	CASSLLSPSEQFF
TRBV10-3	15	NA	CAISEGGSDNQPQHF
TRBV9	14	NA	CASSVAGLGYGYTF
TRBV18	12	NA	CASSPNTDTQYF
TRBV12-5	12	NA	CASGFYITEAFF
TRBV5-1	15	NA	CASSLSSGAQDTQYF
TRBV19	15	NA	CASSTRGLLKETQYF